This T cell receptor (beta chain) was observed in a study of T cell changes during pregnancy in multiple sclerosis. V was shortened by 8 bases and J by 0 bases, with 10 bases between the two germline ends. The CDR3 loop spans 14 amino acids. Germline V gene data show CDR1 as LNHNV and CDR2 as YYDKDF (reference sequence). Clones were read by immunoSEQ multiplex PCR, and TCRdb kept only the in-frame ones, dropping some. Here the sample spans tens of thousands of clones, around 94% being singletons. The TCR sequence derives from a female donor with multiple sclerosis, enrolled in a pregnancy study. Sample: peripheral blood, taken in the third trimester of pregnancy. The chain combines TRBV15 with TRBJ2-2, with D possibly TRBD2 on 6 matching bases. CDR3 residues: CATAGTSNTGELFF. The CDR3 DNA sequence: TGTGCCACCGCCGGGACTTCGAACACCGGGGAGCTGTTTTTT.